This passage covers 32 T cell receptor beta chains from one sample sequenced in a study of T cell repertoires in cytomegalovirus infection (dated 2019 in TCRdb). Antigens for these TCRs are unknown. Explained via the paper, the treatment or condition label denotes: in vitro stimulation with specific CMV peptide epitopes to enrich CMV-specific T cells. TCRdb records Illumina HiSeq 1500 as the sequencer. TCRdb trimmed public reads at Q25 via fastp, called clones via MiXCR and kept in-frame beta chains. Rows are unified per CDR3 protein, each entry keeping the most common DNA and genes. The sample records about 700,000 distinct CDR3 sequences, approximately 33% of which are singletons. Around a sixth of the sample is taken by the ten largest. Sequencing used cultured PBMCs, obtained from culture after CMV antigen stimulation. The receptors here all came from a human donor in good health (CMV status not recorded). Some clones in this sample may be carry-over from other donors' samples.

The gene calls are TRBV6-6 and TRBJ1-2; maybe TRBD1 (5 bases). The CDR3 extends over 15 amino acids. The V gene's germline CDR1 is MNHNY and CDR2 SVGAGI (reference sequence). The V and J ends lost 4 bases and 8 bases respectively, with 20 bases between them. The CDR3 DNA is TGTGCCAGCAGTTCCCCGCTCACAGGTGCTGGAGGCTACACCTTC. It translates to CASSSPLTGAGGYTF.

This clonotype was seen more than once but under ten times. The genes are TRBV19 and TRBJ1-5; a possible D gene is TRBD1 (5 bases). Germline lookup yields CDR1 LNHDA and CDR2 SQIVND (reference sequence). V lost 4 bases to trimming and J lost 5 bases, with 6 bases between them. The CDR3 runs 12 residues. CDR3 bases: TGTGCCAGTAGTAGGGGCCATCAGCCCCAGCATTTT. This gives the protein CASSRGHQPQHF.

The chain links TRBV9 to TRBJ2-7; 8 positions match TRBD1. V shed 0 bases, J shed 2 bases, and the junction held 4 bases outside the gene matches. Germline CDR1 and CDR2: SGDLS and YYNGEE. CDR3 length: 15 residues. CDR3 nucleotides: TGTGCCAGCAGCGTAGCTAGGACAGGGCCCTACGAGCAGTACTTC. Translation: CASSVARTGPYEQYF.

This rearrangement joins TRBV7-9 to TRBJ2-1; D is undetermined. Per the germline V gene, CDR1 is SEHNR and CDR2 is FQNEAQ (reference sequence). The CDR3 contains 14 residues. V gave up 5 bases and J gave up 0 bases, with 8 bases separating them. The CDR3 sequence: CASSQGISYNEQFF. In nucleotides, the CDR3 is TGTGCCAGCAGCCAAGGCATCTCCTACAATGAGCAGTTCTTC. The variable domain in full, completed from reference TRBV7-9 and TRBJ2-1, reads DTGVSQNPRHKITKRGQNVTFRCDPISEHNRLYWYRQTLGQGPEFLTYFQNEAQLEKSRLLSDRFSAERPKGSFSTLEIQRTEQGDSAMYLCASSQGISYNEQFFGPGTRLTVL.

This chain connects TRBV6-6 to TRBJ1-1; a weak D match, TRBD1 (6 bases). CDR3 length equals 15 residues. V lost 6 bases, J lost 5 bases, and 19 bases lay in between. Germline-derived CDR1 and CDR2 are MNHNY and SVGAGI (reference sequence). CDR3 nucleotides: TGTGCCAGCAGACAAAGTGGGGGGCGGTGGACTGAAGCTTTCTTT. It codes for CASRQSGGRWTEAFF.

This chain links TRBV27 with TRBJ2-7, with D unclear. V was clipped by 4 bases and J by 0 bases, with 13 bases between them. This CDR3 spans 15 amino acids. Germline lookup yields CDR1 MNHEY and CDR2 SMNVEV (reference sequence). In DNA, the CDR3 is TGTGCCAGCAGTTCCCTGGGTTTTAGCTCCTACGAGCAGTACTTC. It yields the protein CASSSLGFSSYEQYF.

This clonotype was found a few times. V gene TRBV7-9 combines with J gene TRBJ2-7; D might be TRBD1 or TRBD2, each matching 5 bases. Germline V gene lookup returns CDR1 SEHNR and CDR2 FQNEAQ (reference sequence). V shed 5 bases and J shed 3 bases, with 17 bases lying between them. This CDR3 has 15 amino acids. The CDR3 DNA is TGTGCCAGCAGCCACTCCCAGGGACGGCACTACGAGCAGTACTTC. Encoded protein: CASSHSQGRHYEQYF. Full variable domain (missing parts from reference TRBV7-9 and TRBJ2-7): DTGVSQNPRHKITKRGQNVTFRCDPISEHNRLYWYRQTLGQGPEFLTYFQNEAQLEKSRLLSDRFSAERPKGSFSTLEIQRTEQGDSAMYLCASSHSQGRHYEQYFGPGTRLTVT.

The J gene is TRBJ2-7, the V gene TRBV6-1; no reliable D call. V lost 1 base and J 3 bases, leaving 10 bases between the germline ends. From germline, CDR1 is MNHNS and CDR2 SASEGT. The CDR3 loop spans 14 amino acids. The CDR3 reads CASSEGGWLYEQYF. The DNA of the CDR3 is TGTGCCAGCAGTGAAGGGGGTTGGCTCTACGAGCAGTACTTC.

V usage is TRBV20-1 and J usage is TRBJ2-3; 11 bases match TRBD2. Germline values: CDR1 DFQATT, CDR2 SNEGSKA (reference sequence). The CDR3 totals 18 residues. Losses at the gene ends were 1 base for V and 4 bases for J; bases not matched to a gene: 13. The CDR3 is CSARVASGGSREADTQYF. CDR3 coding DNA: TGCAGTGCTAGAGTGGCTAGCGGGGGGTCCCGCGAAGCAGATACGCAGTATTTT.

This clonotype has more than one count but fewer than ten. The J gene is TRBJ1-2, the V gene TRBV3-1, with TRBD1 identical over 8 bases. The J segment lost 5 bases and the V segment lost 4 bases, leaving 9 bases of the junction unmatched. Germline V lookup: CDR1 LGHDT, CDR2 YNNKEL (reference sequence). There are 15 residues in the CDR3. CDR3 DNA sequence: TGTGCCAGCAGCCGACTACTCACAGGGGGTTATGGCTACACCTTC. This codes for CASSRLLTGGYGYTF.

The rearrangement uses TRBV6-2 or TRBV6-3 and TRBJ2-2, with D possibly being TRBD2 (7 bases). This CDR3 comprises 18 residues. Trimming removed 6 bases at V and 0 bases at J, with 20 bases between. CDR1 MNHEY and CDR2 SVGEGT come from the germline V gene. CDR3 loop: CASSRPGGGGPNTGELFF. The CDR3 coding sequence is TGTGCCAGCAGCCGACCAGGTGGGGGGGGCCCGAACACCGGGGAGCTGTTTTTT.

This clonotype was detected only a few times. J is TRBJ1-2 and V is TRBV24-1; 7 positions agree with TRBD1. The V gene end was trimmed by 4 bases and the J gene end by 6 bases; junction bases not matched to a gene: 7. The germline V gene has CDR1 KGHDR and CDR2 SFDVKD. This CDR3 region has 14 residues. CDR3 nucleotide sequence: TGTGCCACCAGTGACCCCGACAGGGTAGATGGCTACACCTTC. Translation gives CATSDPDRVDGYTF.

This clonotype showed up many times. The chain uses TRBV2 and TRBJ1-2; 8 bases line up with TRBD1. The CDR3 contains 13 residues. Germline CDR1 is SNHLY and CDR2 is FYNNEI. Trimming at V came to 6 bases and at J to 4 bases, leaving 4 bases not matched to a gene. CDR3 coding DNA: TGTGCCAGCAGGGACAGGGCTCTCTATGGCTACACCTTC. Translation gives CASRDRALYGYTF.

The rearrangement uses TRBV4-1 and TRBJ2-7; 10 bases fit TRBD2. V trimming: 1 base; J trimming: 0 bases; junction bases outside the gene matches: 3. This CDR3 spans 16 amino acids. The germline V gene encodes CDR1 MGHRA and CDR2 YSYEKL. The CDR3 protein is CASSQVLAGDSYEQYF. For the CDR3, the DNA is TGCGCCAGCAGCCAAGTCCTAGCGGGGGACTCCTACGAGCAGTACTTC.

In this sample, this clonotype turned up a few times. The CDR3 coding sequence is TGTGCCAGCAAGGACCCGGCCTACTATGGCTACACCTTC. Its translation: CASKDPAYYGYTF. This rearrangement joins TRBV6-1 to TRBJ1-2; D ambiguous. The V gene lost 7 bases and the J gene lost 3 bases, with 12 bases spanning the gap. CDR3 length: 13 residues. Germline-derived CDR1 and CDR2 are MNHNS and SASEGT.

In its sample, this clonotype was seen many times. The chain links TRBV7-8 to TRBJ2-1; 7 positions agree with TRBD2. Germline CDR1 SGHVS, CDR2 FQNEAQ. This CDR3 contains 17 residues. The V segment lost 5 bases and the J segment 7 bases; nucleotides outside the gene matches: 17. DNA of the CDR3: TGTGCCAGCAGCCCCCCCCTGCGGGAGCGCCGCGGAAATGAGCAGTTCTTC. Protein: CASSPPLRERRGNEQFF.

The rearrangement links TRBV12-3 or TRBV12-4 to TRBJ1-6; D remains unclear. V shed 1 base and J shed 5 bases, with 9 bases lying between them. CDR3 length equals 15 residues. The CDR3 DNA sequence: TGTGCCAGCAGTTTAGGTATCAGTGATAATTCACCCCTCCACTTT. Its translation is CASSLGISDNSPLHF.

The chain employs TRBV28 and TRBJ2-1, with 9 bases that match TRBD1. CDR3 length: 14 amino acids. CDR1 is MDHEN and CDR2 is SYDVKM in the germline V gene. J lost 8 bases, V lost 5 bases, and 7 bases had no gene match. The CDR3: CASSPGTGSDEQFF. CDR3 DNA: TGTGCCAGCAGTCCTGGGACAGGGAGCGATGAGCAGTTCTTC.

The rearrangement links TRBV9 to TRBJ1-6; D is uncertain. Germline CDR1 and CDR2: SGDLS and YYNGEE. The V end was cut by 6 bases, the J end by 8 bases, with 15 bases between. The length of the CDR3 is 14 residues. The CDR3, as DNA: TGTGCCAGCACCTTTGGGTCGATGGATTCACCCCTCCACTTT. It translates to CASTFGSMDSPLHF.

This clonotype was picked up a small number of times. This chain connects TRBV7-2 to TRBJ2-7, with 10 bases aligning to TRBD2. Germline CDR1 is SGHTA and CDR2 is FQGNSA. The CDR3 extends over 15 amino acids. V was pared by 0 bases and J by 2 bases, with 1 base of the junction left unmatched. The CDR3 DNA sequence: TGTGCCAGCAGCTTAGCGCTAGCGGGAGCCTACGAGCAGTACTTC. Translation gives CASSLALAGAYEQYF.

The chain joins TRBV19 to TRBJ2-7; TRBD2 is a possible D gene (5 bases). CDR3 length: 15 residues. Looked up from germline, CDR1 is LNHDA and CDR2 is SQIVND (reference sequence). V lost 9 bases and J 2 bases, leaving 20 bases between the germline ends. CDR3 protein: CASRRRGIGPYEQYF. DNA of the CDR3: TGTGCCAGCCGACGTCGGGGTATCGGCCCCTACGAGCAGTACTTC.

This clonotype was seen a handful of times. V and J are TRBV2 and TRBJ2-2; D uncertain. The germline V and J ends were trimmed by 6 bases and 5 bases, with 10 bases remaining between them. From germline, CDR1 is SNHLY and CDR2 FYNNEI. The CDR3 spans 13 residues. CDR3 residues: CASSSGRTGELFF. The DNA for the CDR3 is TGTGCCAGCAGCTCCGGCCGGACCGGGGAGCTGTTTTTT.

The DNA for the CDR3 is TGCAGTGCCAGACAGGGGGCCAACTATGGCTACACCTTC. As protein: CSARQGANYGYTF. V gene TRBV20-1 combines with J gene TRBJ1-2, with 10 bases aligning to TRBD1. Trimming cost V 6 bases and J 2 bases; bases outside gene matches: 3. Germline V lookup: CDR1 DFQATT, CDR2 SNEGSKA (reference sequence). The CDR3 has 13 amino acids.

This clonotype has only a few counts. This chain connects TRBV7-6 to TRBJ1-1; no reliable D call. V was shortened by 1 base and J by 5 bases, with 14 bases between the two germline ends. The CDR3 spans 15 residues. From germline, CDR1 is SGHVS and CDR2 FNYEAQ. CDR3 region: CASSLGIGSWTEAFF. The CDR3 DNA follows: TGTGCCAGCAGCTTAGGTATAGGGTCGTGGACTGAAGCTTTCTTT.

Only a few counts were recorded for this clonotype. The chain recombines TRBV7-2 with TRBJ2-7; 10 bases fit TRBD2. The ends lost 6 bases at V and 1 base at J; junction bases unmatched: 6. This CDR3 comprises 15 residues. Per the germline V gene, CDR1 is SGHTA and CDR2 is FQGNSA. The CDR3 here is CASRPPGLASYEQYF. Written as DNA, the CDR3 is TGTGCCAGCAGGCCGCCGGGACTAGCGTCCTACGAGCAGTACTTC.

This chain uses TRBV6-5 with TRBJ2-5, with D hard to call. CDR1 is MNHEY, CDR2 SVGAGI, per germline. This CDR3 is built from 15 residues. Trimming removed 0 bases at V and 5 bases at J, with 13 bases between. CDR3 residues: CASSYSSNSRETQYF. In DNA form, the CDR3 reads TGTGCCAGCAGTTACTCGAGTAATAGCCGGGAGACCCAGTACTTC.

This rearrangement joins TRBV12-3 or TRBV12-4 to TRBJ1-3; no firm D call. V lost 3 bases to trimming and J lost 7 bases, with 16 bases between them. This CDR3 is built from 15 residues. This CDR3 reads CASSLGPGPLNTIYF. CDR3 nucleotides: TGTGCCAGCAGTTTGGGTCCAGGACCATTGAACACCATATATTTT.

The table lists this clonotype with a few counts. CDR3 nucleotides: TGTGCCAGCAGCCACCTCCTAGCGGGAGGGCGTGGGGAGCTGTTTTTT. Residues: CASSHLLAGGRGELFF. This chain links TRBV11-3 with TRBJ2-2, with 12 bases identical to TRBD2. This CDR3 is built from 16 residues. In germline, CDR1 is SGHNT, CDR2 YENEEA. Trimming at V came to 5 bases and at J to 8 bases, leaving 9 bases not matched to a gene.

This clonotype has more than one count but fewer than ten. The rearrangement links TRBV12-3 or TRBV12-4 to TRBJ2-7; 8 nucleotides agree with TRBD1. Trimming cost V 5 bases and J 5 bases; bases outside gene matches: 5. This CDR3 spans 13 amino acids. CDR3 sequence: CASSPTGVHEQYF. DNA for the CDR3: TGTGCCAGCAGTCCGACAGGGGTCCACGAGCAGTACTTC.

The J gene is TRBJ2-2, the V gene TRBV6-2 or TRBV6-3, with a tentative D call TRBD2 (5 bases). V was pared by 6 bases and J by 7 bases, with 12 bases between. The germline V gene has CDR1 MNHEY and CDR2 SVGEGT. The CDR3 covers 13 residues. Here the CDR3 reads CASRPRTGGELFF. CDR3 nucleotide sequence: TGTGCCAGCAGACCCCGGACTGGCGGGGAGCTGTTTTTT.

The chain carries TRBV19 and TRBJ1-2; D ambiguous. The CDR3 runs to 17 residues. V was shortened by 6 bases and J by 0 bases, with 20 bases between the two germline ends. Germline loops: CDR1 LNHDA, CDR2 SQIVND (reference sequence). The DNA of the CDR3 is TGTGCCAGTAGAGGAGATCGCAGCGCGTCCTCTAACTATGGCTACACCTTC. Translated: CASRGDRSASSNYGYTF.

The chain joins TRBV5-1 to TRBJ2-3; no reliable D call. Germline V lookup: CDR1 SGHRS, CDR2 YFSETQ. Trimming shortened V by 4 bases and J by 1 base, and 10 bases separated the two germline ends. CDR3 length equals 14 residues. The CDR3 loop reads CASSISDRTDTQYF. In DNA form, the CDR3 reads TGCGCCAGCAGCATATCGGACCGCACAGATACGCAGTATTTT.